Below are 14 T cell receptor beta chains sequenced from a single sample in a study of cytomegalovirus exposure and HLA in healthy donors. Profiling relied on immunoSEQ multiplex PCR, and the TCRdb table lists in-frame clones only, not all of them. The data show 100,000 to 130,000 clones, around 82% seen once. What was sequenced was PBMCs. The receptors here all came from a woman under 30 in good health and CMV-seronegative.

The rearrangement uses TRBV30 and TRBJ1-5; D ambiguous. CDR3 length: 12 residues. The ends were cut back, 3 bases at V and 9 bases at J, with 12 bases in the middle. Germline CDR1 reads GTSNPN; CDR2 reads SVGIG (reference sequence). CDR3 residues: CAWSGSRGPQHF. The DNA for the CDR3 is TGTGCCTGGAGCGGATCTAGAGGGCCCCAGCATTTT.

The chain has TRBV27 and TRBJ2-7, with D tentatively TRBD2 (6 bases). Germline assignment: CDR1 MNHEY and CDR2 SMNVEV (reference sequence). The germline V and J ends were trimmed by 4 bases and 7 bases, with 14 bases remaining between them. The CDR3 sequence is 13 residues long. CDR3 residues: CASSSAGRTEQYF. The CDR3 nucleotides are TGTGCCAGCAGTTCCGCGGGAAGGACAGAGCAGTACTTC.

The chain couples TRBV5-1 to TRBJ2-5; 9 bases line up with TRBD1. Trimming removed 4 bases from V and 3 bases from J; junction bases left unmatched: 4. Germline V gene data show CDR1 as SGHRS and CDR2 as YFSETQ. This CDR3 is built from 14 residues. The CDR3 DNA follows: TGCGCCAGCAGCGAAGGACAGGGGAAAGAGACCCAGTACTTC. This sequence encodes CASSEGQGKETQYF.

This rearrangement joins TRBV4-1 to TRBJ2-3; no firm D call. The CDR3 consists of 13 residues. V lost 6 bases to trimming and J lost 3 bases, with 10 bases between them. CDR1 is MGHRA, CDR2 YSYEKL, per germline. CDR3: CASSPLETDTQYF. CDR3 DNA: TGCGCCAGCAGTCCCCTGGAGACAGATACGCAGTATTTT.

This clone was detected once. The chain carries TRBV7-3 and TRBJ2-7; possibly TRBD1 for D (5 bases). Germline CDR1 is SGHTA and CDR2 is FQGTGA. Trimming took 6 bases from V and 7 from J, leaving 25 bases between them. The CDR3 consists of 16 residues. As DNA, the CDR3 is TGTGCCAGCAGTCTTACAGGTACCCCCGGAATGGGTGAGCAGTACTTC. Protein product: CASSLTGTPGMGEQYF.

The genes are TRBV5-6 and TRBJ2-1, with 7 bases that match TRBD1. Unmatched junction bases numbered 7, after V lost 3 bases and J lost 1 base. CDR3 size: 16 residues. CDR1 is SGHDT and CDR2 is YYEEEE in the germline V gene. The CDR3 sequence: CASSSLAGGSYNEQFF. The CDR3 DNA follows: TGTGCCAGCAGCTCCCTGGCAGGGGGATCCTACAATGAGCAGTTCTTC.

The chain has TRBV20-1 and TRBJ1-1; no firm D call. The CDR3 runs 11 residues. V was shortened by 3 bases and J by 7 bases, with 9 bases between the two germline ends. Germline V gene lookup returns CDR1 DFQATT and CDR2 SNEGSKA (reference sequence). Written as DNA, the CDR3 is TGCAGTGCTAGTTATCGAGGTGAAGCTTTCTTT. Translation: CSASYRGEAFF.

The J gene is TRBJ1-6, the V gene TRBV7-6, with a weak D call TRBD1 (5 bases). CDR1 and CDR2 from the germline V gene are SGHVS and FNYEAQ. Trimming removed 3 bases from V and 10 bases from J, with 10 bases in between. The CDR3 runs to 13 residues. This CDR3 reads CASSLGPGSPLHF. CDR3 nucleotide sequence: TGTGCCAGCAGCTTGGGGCCAGGCTCACCCCTCCACTTT.

The genes are TRBV11-2 and TRBJ2-1, with D unresolved. The CDR3 is made up of 11 amino acids. Trimming took off 5 bases at V and 8 bases at J, with 7 bases between the two ends. From germline, CDR1 is SGHAT and CDR2 FQNNGV. The CDR3 here is CASSQAYEQFF. CDR3 coding DNA: TGTGCCAGCAGCCAGGCCTATGAGCAGTTCTTC.

The chain combines TRBV2 with TRBJ1-4, with TRBD1 matching over 7 bases. The CDR3 runs to 12 residues. Germline values: CDR1 SNHLY, CDR2 FYNNEI. Germline trimming cut 10 bases from V and 4 bases from J; bases unmatched to any gene: 3. The CDR3, as DNA: TGTGCCAACCGACAGGGTAATGAAAAACTGTTTTTT. As protein: CANRQGNEKLFF.

There are many counts of this clone. The CDR3 loop is CAWIRGTPYNEQFF. DNA of the CDR3: TGTGCCTGGATTCGGGGGACGCCCTACAATGAGCAGTTCTTC. This chain connects TRBV30 to TRBJ2-1; D is perhaps TRBD2 (6 bases). The CDR3 consists of 14 residues. V lost 4 bases to trimming and J lost 2 bases, with 12 bases between them. CDR1 and CDR2 (germline): GTSNPN, SVGIG (reference sequence).

The V and J genes are TRBV27 and TRBJ2-3, with D maybe TRBD2 (5 bases). Germline-derived CDR1 and CDR2 are MNHEY and SMNVEV (reference sequence). CDR3 size: 16 residues. V was shortened by 6 bases and J by 1 base, with 17 bases between the two germline ends. CDR3 sequence (DNA): TGTGCCAGCAGCCCCCTCCCCGGAGGCGGCACAGATACGCAGTATTTT. This sequence encodes CASSPLPGGGTDTQYF.

This chain connects TRBV6-5 to TRBJ2-7; 8 bases match TRBD1. Per germline, CDR1 MNHEY and CDR2 SVGAGI. This CDR3 has 14 residues. The trim removed 6 bases at V and 2 bases at J, leaving 6 bases unmatched. CDR3 sequence (DNA): TGTGCCAGCAGCCCGGGACAGGCCGCCTACGAGCAGTACTTC. Translation: CASSPGQAAYEQYF.

This clone has a single count. The chain uses TRBV4-1 and TRBJ1-2; no firm D call. Deletions cut 4 bases from V and 2 bases from J, with 23 bases between. CDR1 is MGHRA, CDR2 YSYEKL, per germline. This CDR3 has 18 amino acids. CDR3 DNA: TGCGCCAGCAGCCTCCCCCGGCAGGTGAAGATACTCAACTATGGCTACACCTTC. Its protein is CASSLPRQVKILNYGYTF.